The clone carrying this T cell receptor beta chain appeared once. Its antigen is unknown. Original methodology: Without quality scores, immunoSEQ junctional reads could not be filtered like full-length reads. TCRdb keeps only in-frame clones here, not all; method: immunoSEQ multiplex PCR. V and J calls and clone size come straight from that table; D and trimming were deduced from the DNA. The profile covers millions of clones, with 85% to 95% appearing a single time and 0.13% taken by the ten largest. This record belongs to a study of shared clonotypes between healthy human individuals. Whole-study results and caveats: Though the depth was large, rarefaction showed that sorted-subset sequencing was incomplete. Sample collection involved blood only; tissue repertoires are likely different. Researchers found naive subsets generally carried larger estimated richness than memory subsets.

The J segment lost 5 bases and the V segment lost 4 bases, leaving 7 bases of the junction unmatched. This CDR3 comprises 14 residues. CDR1 and CDR2 from the germline V gene are MNHNS and SASEGT. The chain carries TRBV6-1 and TRBJ2-5; 7 positions agree with TRBD1. The TCR originated in a man in his late teens or twenties in good health. Sample: naive CD4+ T cells sorted from blood. Regarding subset: CD45RA+ positively selected. CDR3 loop: CASSVRQGDETQYF. CDR3 sequence (DNA): TGTGCCAGCAGTGTACGGCAGGGGGACGAGACCCAGTACTTC.